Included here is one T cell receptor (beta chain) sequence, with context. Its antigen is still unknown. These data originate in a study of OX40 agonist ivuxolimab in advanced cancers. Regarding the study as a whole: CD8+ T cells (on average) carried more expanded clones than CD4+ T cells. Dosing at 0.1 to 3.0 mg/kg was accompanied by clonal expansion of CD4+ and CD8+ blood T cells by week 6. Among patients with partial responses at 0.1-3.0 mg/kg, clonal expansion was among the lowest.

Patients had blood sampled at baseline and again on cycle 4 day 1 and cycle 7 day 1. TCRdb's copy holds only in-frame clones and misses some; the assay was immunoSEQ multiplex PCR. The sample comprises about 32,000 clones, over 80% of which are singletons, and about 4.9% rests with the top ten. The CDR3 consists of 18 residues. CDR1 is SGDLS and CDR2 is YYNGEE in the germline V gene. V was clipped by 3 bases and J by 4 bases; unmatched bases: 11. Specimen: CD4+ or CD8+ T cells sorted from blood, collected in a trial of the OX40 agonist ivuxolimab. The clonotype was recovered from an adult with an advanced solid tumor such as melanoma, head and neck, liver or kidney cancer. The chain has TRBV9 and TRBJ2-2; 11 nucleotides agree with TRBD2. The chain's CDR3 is CASSGTSGSGLGTGELFF. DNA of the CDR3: TGTGCCAGCAGCGGGACTAGCGGGTCCGGGCTCGGCACCGGGGAGCTGTTTTTT.